These 26 T cell receptor beta chains share one sample of origin, sequenced in a study of cytomegalovirus exposure and HLA in healthy donors. Some clones are missing from TCRdb's copy, which holds only in-frame ones; the method was immunoSEQ multiplex PCR. The repertoire includes about 220,000 clones, around nine tenths of them detected once, and less than 3% sits in the top ten. The sample was PBMCs. All receptors come from a man aged 18-30 years in good health and CMV-seronegative.

This rearrangement joins TRBV28 to TRBJ2-3; D may be TRBD1 (5 bases). The V and J ends lost 5 bases and 0 bases respectively, with 18 bases between them. This CDR3 is built from 17 residues. Germline assignment: CDR1 MDHEN and CDR2 SYDVKM. CDR3 coding DNA: TGTGCCAGCAGTCCACCGTCGACAGTTCCAAGCACAGATACGCAGTATTTT. Translated: CASSPPSTVPSTDTQYF.

The J gene is TRBJ2-4, the V gene TRBV23-1; D remains unclear. TRBV23-1 is placed among ORFs of uncertain function. The V and J ends lost 4 bases and 7 bases respectively, with 2 bases between them. The CDR3 consists of 10 residues. The CDR3 region has the DNA TGCGCCAGCAGTCCGAACATTCAGTACTTC. Translation gives CASSPNIQYF.

The chain recombines TRBV6-6 with TRBJ2-7; 8 bases agree with TRBD2. Per germline, CDR1 MNHNY and CDR2 SVGAGI (reference sequence). J lost 2 bases, V lost 4 bases, and 10 bases had no gene match. The CDR3 spans 16 residues. In DNA, the CDR3 is TGTGCCAGCAGTTCTGCCAGCGGGGGTAACACCTACGAGCAGTACTTC. It is translated as CASSSASGGNTYEQYF.

The gene calls are TRBV6-5 and TRBJ2-3, with 9 bases that match TRBD2. This CDR3 spans 15 amino acids. Germline lookup yields CDR1 MNHEY and CDR2 SVGAGI. After removal of 2 bases from V and 2 bases from J, the junction contained 2 bases not matched to a gene. This CDR3 is CASSYGGGDTDTQYF. CDR3 DNA sequence: TGTGCCAGCAGTTACGGCGGGGGGGACACAGATACGCAGTATTTT.

The CDR3 is CASSPGSGRIMDEQFF. The CDR3 DNA follows: TGTGCCAGCAGCCCGGGGAGCGGGAGGATTATGGATGAGCAGTTCTTC. The chain carries TRBV7-8 and TRBJ2-1, with 9 bases that match TRBD2. The germline V gene has CDR1 SGHVS and CDR2 FQNEAQ. With V trimmed by 5 bases and J by 8 bases, 13 bases remained unmatched. This CDR3 contains 16 residues.

V is TRBV7-9 and J is TRBJ1-3; TRBD1 might be the D (5 bases). The CDR3 totals 15 residues. Germline CDR1 reads SEHNR; CDR2 reads FQNEAQ (reference sequence). The ends were cut back, 3 bases at V and 4 bases at J, with 13 bases in the middle. The DNA for the CDR3 is TGTGCCAGCAGCTTGGCAGGACACCTCGGAAACACCATATATTTT. Amino acids: CASSLAGHLGNTIYF.

The chain recombines TRBV18 with TRBJ1-4, with TRBD1 identical over 9 bases. V was clipped by 1 base and J by 8 bases; unmatched bases: 5. CDR1 is KGHSH and CDR2 is LQKENI in the germline V gene. The CDR3 runs to 15 residues. CDR3 loop: CASSPRTGVQEKLFF. For the CDR3, the DNA is TGTGCCAGCTCACCACGGACAGGGGTACAGGAAAAACTGTTTTTT.

The CDR3 loop reads CASSVTADWDNEQFF. Here the CDR3 DNA reads TGTGCCAGCAGCGTGACTGCGGATTGGGACAATGAGCAGTTCTTC. The rearrangement links TRBV9 to TRBJ2-1; D remains ambiguous. Looked up from germline, CDR1 is SGDLS and CDR2 is YYNGEE. Trimming removed 2 bases at V and 5 bases at J, with 14 bases between. This CDR3 is 15 amino acids long.

The J gene is TRBJ2-1, the V gene TRBV7-3; TRBD2 is a possible D gene (5 bases). The germline gives CDR1 SGHTA, CDR2 FQGTGA. Trimming took 3 bases from V and 0 from J, leaving 9 bases between them. This CDR3 has 15 residues. The CDR3 coding sequence is TGTGCCAGCAGCTTCGCGGGTTCCTCCTACAATGAGCAGTTCTTC. As protein: CASSFAGSSYNEQFF.

The genes are TRBV5-4 and TRBJ2-3; 8 nucleotides line up with TRBD2. The CDR3 sequence is 15 residues long. Per the germline V gene, CDR1 is SGHNT and CDR2 is YYREEE (reference sequence). Trimming removed 0 bases from V and 3 bases from J; junction bases left unmatched: 3. CDR3 coding DNA: TGTGCCAGCAGCTTGGCGGGGGGGCTGACAGATACGCAGTATTTT. It yields the protein CASSLAGGLTDTQYF.

This clone was observed a handful of times. The chain carries TRBV5-1 and TRBJ2-1; tentatively, D is TRBD1 (5 bases). The germline V and J ends were trimmed by 1 base and 6 bases, with 11 bases remaining between them. This CDR3 has 14 amino acids. Germline assignment: CDR1 SGHRS and CDR2 YFSETQ. This CDR3 is CASSLSIRGNEQFF. For the CDR3, the DNA is TGCGCCAGCAGCTTGTCCATTAGGGGCAATGAGCAGTTCTTC.

The CDR3, as DNA: TGCGCCAGCAGCAATGAGCCATCCTCCTACAATGAGCAGTTCTTC. It codes for CASSNEPSSYNEQFF. This chain connects TRBV5-1 to TRBJ2-1; D gene unclear. V was shortened by 4 bases and J by 0 bases, with 11 bases between the two germline ends. CDR3 length: 15 amino acids. Germline V gives CDR1 SGHRS, CDR2 YFSETQ.

The chain combines TRBV6-6 with TRBJ1-1; D perhaps matches TRBD1 (6 bases). The CDR3 totals 15 residues. V was cut by 6 bases and J by 0 bases, with 14 bases left in between. The germline V gene has CDR1 MNHNY and CDR2 SVGAGI (reference sequence). The CDR3 loop reads CASRRPGQMNTEAFF. The DNA for the CDR3 is TGTGCCAGCAGGCGTCCGGGACAAATGAACACTGAAGCTTTCTTT.

The rearrangement joins TRBV2 to TRBJ2-5, with 8 bases that match TRBD2. The germline V gene encodes CDR1 SNHLY and CDR2 FYNNEI. The V segment lost 6 bases and the J segment 5 bases; nucleotides outside the gene matches: 8. The CDR3 runs 14 residues. The CDR3 is CASRKTSDSETQYF. CDR3 bases: TGTGCCAGCAGAAAGACTAGCGACTCTGAGACCCAGTACTTC. Supplemented by reference TRBV2 and TRBJ2-5, the full variable domain reads EPEVTQTPSHQVTQMGQEVILRCVPISNHLYFYWYRQILGQKVEFLVSFYNNEISEKSEIFDDQFSVERPDGSNFTLKIRSTKLEDSAMYFCASRKTSDSETQYFGPGTRLLVL.

The CDR3 reads CASSSWAQRVPYEQYF. The CDR3 DNA is TGTGCCAGCAGCTCCTGGGCCCAGCGGGTACCCTACGAGCAGTACTTC. V usage is TRBV5-6 and J usage is TRBJ2-7; D might be TRBD2 (6 bases). V gave up 3 bases and J gave up 2 bases, with 18 bases separating them. Germline V gives CDR1 SGHDT, CDR2 YYEEEE. The CDR3 totals 16 residues.

The chain couples TRBV7-9 to TRBJ1-2, with 10 bases aligning to TRBD1. V shed 1 base and J 5 bases; nucleotides not matched to a gene: 10. The CDR3 covers 17 residues. The germline V gene has CDR1 SEHNR and CDR2 FQNEAQ (reference sequence). The CDR3 protein is CASSLGGQGERGYGYTF. The CDR3, as DNA: TGTGCCAGCAGCTTAGGTGGACAGGGGGAAAGGGGTTATGGCTACACCTTC.

The V and J genes are TRBV19 and TRBJ2-2; 9 positions match TRBD2. The CDR3 length is 15 residues. The trim removed 6 bases at V and 6 bases at J, leaving 8 bases unmatched. The germline V gene has CDR1 LNHDA and CDR2 SQIVND (reference sequence). In DNA form, the CDR3 reads TGTGCCAGTAGGAAGCGGGGGGCGCGAGCCGGGGAGCTGTTTTTT. Protein: CASRKRGARAGELFF.

J is TRBJ1-2 and V is TRBV11-2, with a possible D match to TRBD1 (5 bases). CDR1 SGHAT and CDR2 FQNNGV come from the germline V gene. CDR3 length: 17 residues. Trimming left V 5 bases short and J 0 bases short, with 19 bases between. DNA of the CDR3: TGTGCCAGCAGCCCTAGGGGAACAAGGGCGCCTAACTATGGCTACACCTTC. As protein: CASSPRGTRAPNYGYTF.

V usage is TRBV10-2 and J usage is TRBJ2-5; the match to TRBD2 covers 7 bases. Looked up from germline, CDR1 is WSHSY and CDR2 is SAAADI. This CDR3 has 14 residues. The V and J ends lost 11 bases and 5 bases, in that order; junction bases with no gene match: 14. The CDR3 sequence is CASGEGMASETQYF. The CDR3, as DNA: TGCGCCTCTGGGGAGGGTATGGCGTCTGAGACCCAGTACTTC.

V and J are TRBV11-3 and TRBJ2-7; D is unresolved. Germline loops: CDR1 SGHNT, CDR2 YENEEA. Trimming pared 1 base from V and 7 bases from J, leaving 11 bases between. CDR3 length: 13 amino acids. CDR3 protein: CASSLGQPREQYF. The CDR3 DNA sequence: TGTGCCAGCAGCTTAGGGCAACCTCGTGAGCAGTACTTC.

The gene calls are TRBV4-3 and TRBJ1-4, with D possibly TRBD1 on 5 matching bases. The CDR3 length is 15 residues. The ends were cut back, 4 bases at V and 5 bases at J, with 14 bases in the middle. The germline V gene has CDR1 LGHNA and CDR2 YSLEER. The CDR3 DNA is TGCGCCAGCAGCCCAGAGACAGCCTACAATGAAAAACTGTTTTTT. It encodes CASSPETAYNEKLFF.

This sequence joins TRBV6-5 and TRBJ2-1; D call uncertain. V lost 7 bases and J 6 bases, leaving 13 bases between the germline ends. This CDR3 is 13 amino acids long. The germline V gene has CDR1 MNHEY and CDR2 SVGAGI. This CDR3 is CASTRNHANEQFF. For the CDR3, the DNA is TGTGCCAGCACTAGAAACCACGCCAATGAGCAGTTCTTC.

This clone was detected only once. The V and J genes are TRBV27 and TRBJ1-5; tentatively, D is TRBD1 (5 bases). Trimming removed 3 bases from V and 4 bases from J, with 13 bases in between. The CDR3 runs to 15 residues. Germline assignment: CDR1 MNHEY and CDR2 SMNVEV (reference sequence). Here the CDR3 DNA reads TGTGCCAGCAGTTTTGGGACTACGGGGAATCAGCCCCAGCATTTT. Protein product: CASSFGTTGNQPQHF.

Of note for this clone: Its ends do not fully match the called genes, so a read error is possible. V and J are TRBV6-1 and TRBJ2-1; 9 bases line up with TRBD2. The CDR3 spans 15 residues. Germline V gene lookup returns CDR1 MNHNS and CDR2 SASEGT. The CDR3 protein is CASSSGTSIYSEQFF. DNA for the CDR3: TGTGCCAGCAGTTCCGGGACTAGCATATACAGTGAGCAGTTCTTC.

This chain joins TRBV6-4 and TRBJ1-2; D possibly corresponds to TRBD1 (6 bases). V lost 4 bases to trimming and J lost 3 bases, with 15 bases between them. The CDR3 contains 15 residues. Germline V gene data show CDR1 as MRHNA and CDR2 as SNTAGT. This CDR3 is CASSATDSGYYGYTF. Here the CDR3 DNA reads TGTGCCAGCAGTGCCACGGACAGTGGATACTATGGCTACACCTTC.

This chain connects TRBV7-9 to TRBJ1-5; 8 bases agree with TRBD1. Losses at the gene ends were 4 bases for V and 5 bases for J; bases not matched to a gene: 10. The CDR3 runs 16 residues. Germline V gene sequence: CDR1 SEHNR, CDR2 FQNEAQ (reference sequence). CDR3 DNA: TGTGCCAGCAGCTCAACCGGACAGGGCGGCTATCAGCCCCAGCATTTT. Its translation is CASSSTGQGGYQPQHF.